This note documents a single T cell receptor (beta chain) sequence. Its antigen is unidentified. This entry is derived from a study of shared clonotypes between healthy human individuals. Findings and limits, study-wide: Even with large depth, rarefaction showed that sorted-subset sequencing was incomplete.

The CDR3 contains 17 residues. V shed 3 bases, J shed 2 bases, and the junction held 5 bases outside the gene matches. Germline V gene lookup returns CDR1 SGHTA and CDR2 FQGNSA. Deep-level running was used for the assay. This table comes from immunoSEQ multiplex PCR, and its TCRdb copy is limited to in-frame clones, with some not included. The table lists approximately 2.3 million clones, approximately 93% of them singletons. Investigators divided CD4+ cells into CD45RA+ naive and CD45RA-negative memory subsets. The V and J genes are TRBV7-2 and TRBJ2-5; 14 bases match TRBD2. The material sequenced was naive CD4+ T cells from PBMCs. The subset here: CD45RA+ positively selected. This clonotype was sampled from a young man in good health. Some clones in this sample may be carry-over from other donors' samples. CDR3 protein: CASSFRGLAGVQETQYF. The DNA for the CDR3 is TGTGCCAGCAGCTTCCGGGGACTAGCGGGAGTTCAAGAGACCCAGTACTTC.